Below, one T cell receptor (beta chain) is given with its context. This sample was taken from a study of T cell changes during pregnancy in multiple sclerosis. The repertoire was sequenced with immunoSEQ multiplex PCR; TCRdb's copy has only in-frame clones and lacks some. Of approximately 63,000 clones in the sample, roughly nine tenths are singletons; the top ten hold 2% to 2.5%. Sequences were derived from peripheral blood, sampled in the third trimester of pregnancy. The TCR sequence derives from a female donor in good health, enrolled as a control in a pregnancy study.

Written as DNA, the CDR3 is TGTGCCAGCTCACCAGAGACAGCGAACACTGAAGCTTTCTTT. Translation gives CASSPETANTEAFF. The chain uses TRBV18 and TRBJ1-1; D perhaps matches TRBD1 (5 bases). With 2 bases removed from V and 1 base from J, the gap between germline ends came to 8 bases. Germline V CDR1 and CDR2: KGHSH, LQKENI. This CDR3 is 14 amino acids long.